The 20 T cell receptor beta chains listed next were all sequenced from one sample in a study of beta chain features in type 1 diabetes. Since all of the isolated RNA was reverse transcribed, expressed TCRB transcripts were what got sequenced. Sequencing was performed with immunoSEQ multiplex PCR; in TCRdb, only in-frame clones are kept and a portion is missing. This sample has about 140,000 clones, with about 9.1% found just once. The sample comprised central memory CD4+ T cells from blood. The origin of the receptors is a woman in her thirties or forties in good health.

This clone turned up a few times. The gene calls are TRBV4-3 and TRBJ1-5; D gene uncertain. This CDR3 is built from 14 residues. The V end was cut by 0 bases, the J end by 9 bases, with 12 bases between. Germline V gene lookup returns CDR1 LGHNA and CDR2 YSLEER. The CDR3 reads CASSQDFGVGPQHF. The CDR3, as DNA: TGCGCCAGCAGCCAAGATTTCGGGGTTGGGCCCCAGCATTTT.

The V call is TRBV2, the J call TRBJ2-5; 8 nucleotides match TRBD2. The CDR3 consists of 15 residues. J was trimmed by 4 bases and V by 6 bases; bases with no gene match: 10. Germline lookup yields CDR1 SNHLY and CDR2 FYNNEI. The CDR3 spells CASSGLGGAGETQYF. Here the CDR3 DNA reads TGTGCCAGCAGCGGCCTCGGGGGGGCCGGAGAGACCCAGTACTTC.

This clone has more than one count but fewer than ten. V gene TRBV4-3 combines with J gene TRBJ2-1; 7 bases line up with TRBD1. The CDR3 is 15 residues long. From germline, CDR1 is LGHNA and CDR2 YSLEER. The V and J ends lost 1 base and 3 bases, in that order; junction bases with no gene match: 3. CDR3 bases: TGCGCCAGCAGCCAAGCGCCAGGGGGCTACAATGAGCAGTTCTTC. Amino acid sequence: CASSQAPGGYNEQFF.

The V call is TRBV5-4, the J call TRBJ1-2; the D gene is possibly TRBD1 (6 bases). Trimming stripped 0 bases from V and 4 bases from J, with 16 bases between. The length of the CDR3 is 16 residues. Germline V gene data show CDR1 as SGHNT and CDR2 as YYREEE (reference sequence). The CDR3 spells CASSLAETGRVYGYTF. Written as DNA, the CDR3 is TGTGCCAGCAGCTTGGCAGAAACAGGGCGGGTCTATGGCTACACCTTC.

The CDR3 DNA reads as TGTGCCAGCAACGAACAGATTTATAATTCACCCCTCCACTTT. Translating it yields CASNEQIYNSPLHF. This rearrangement joins TRBV25-1 to TRBJ1-6; D is uncertain. With 7 bases removed from V and 4 bases from J, the gap between germline ends came to 11 bases. The CDR3 is made up of 14 amino acids. CDR1 and CDR2 (germline): MGHDK, SYGVNS.

This clone was counted a few times. The chain is built from TRBV7-2 and TRBJ2-7, with TRBD1 as a possible D gene (5 bases). The CDR3 extends over 14 amino acids. CDR1 is SGHTA, CDR2 FQGNSA, per germline. V shed 3 bases and J shed 4 bases, with 13 bases lying between them. In DNA, the CDR3 is TGTGCCAGCAGCTTTCGACAGTTTGTTTACGAGCAGTACTTC. This translates into CASSFRQFVYEQYF.

This rearrangement joins TRBV4-1 to TRBJ1-2; 12 nucleotides match TRBD1. The CDR3 sequence is 14 residues long. Germline CDR1 MGHRA, CDR2 YSYEKL. Trimming cost V 3 bases and J 7 bases; bases outside gene matches: 3. The CDR3 region is CASSQGTGGGGYTF. In nucleotides, the CDR3 is TGCGCCAGCAGCCAGGGGACAGGGGGCGGTGGCTACACCTTC.

In this sample, this clone turned up a few times. This sequence joins TRBV7-2 and TRBJ1-2, with TRBD1 matching 7 bases. Germline V CDR1 and CDR2: SGHTA, FQGNSA. The CDR3 length is 13 residues. V gave up 8 bases and J gave up 11 bases; unmatched junction bases: 14. CDR3 DNA sequence: TGTGCCAGCGAGCACAGGGGCGAGGAGAGGTACACCTTC. Translated: CASEHRGEERYTF.

A few counts support this clone. The chain has TRBV10-2 and TRBJ2-3, with TRBD2 matching 8 bases. The CDR3 has 16 amino acids. Germline trimming cut 3 bases from V and 1 base from J; bases unmatched to any gene: 6. CDR1 WSHSY and CDR2 SAAADI come from the germline V gene. CDR3 sequence reads: CASSDPGRGGTDTQYF. The CDR3 region has the DNA TGCGCCAGCAGTGATCCCGGGCGGGGGGGCACAGATACGCAGTATTTT.

This clone was found a few times. This sequence joins TRBV7-8 and TRBJ1-5, with 7 bases identical to TRBD1. The CDR3 has 16 amino acids. With V trimmed by 2 bases and J by 7 bases, 11 bases remained unmatched. Germline values: CDR1 SGHVS, CDR2 FQNEAQ. The CDR3 bases are TGTGCCAGCAGCTTACGATGGCAGGGGGTAGGGCAGCCCCAGCATTTT. Translating gives CASSLRWQGVGQPQHF. The full variable domain, rest sourced from reference TRBV7-8 and TRBJ1-5, is GAGVSQSPRYKVAKRGQDVALRCDPISGHVSLFWYQQALGQGPEFLTYFQNEAQLDKSGLPSDRFFAERPEGSVSTLKIQRTQQEDSAVYLCASSLRWQGVGQPQHFGDGTRLSIL.

At least ten counts were recorded for this clone. This chain links TRBV5-1 with TRBJ1-1; D gene ambiguous. This CDR3 has 14 amino acids. V shed 0 bases and J shed 0 bases, with 6 bases lying between them. The germline V gene encodes CDR1 SGHRS and CDR2 YFSETQ. As DNA, the CDR3 is TGCGCCAGCAGCTTGGCGGGGATGAACACTGAAGCTTTCTTT. It translates to CASSLAGMNTEAFF.

This rearrangement joins TRBV6-5 to TRBJ1-5, with 8 bases matching TRBD1. The CDR3 covers 14 residues. Germline CDR1 is MNHEY and CDR2 is SVGAGI. V was clipped by 0 bases and J by 11 bases; unmatched bases: 6. The CDR3 reads CASSYSDRDAAQHF. CDR3 in DNA: TGTGCCAGCAGTTACTCGGACAGGGACGCAGCCCAGCATTTT.

This clone was picked up a small number of times. The chain employs TRBV11-2 and TRBJ2-5; perhaps TRBD2 as D (5 bases). The CDR3 contains 14 residues. Germline assignment: CDR1 SGHAT and CDR2 FQNNGV. The V end lost 1 base, the J end lost 6 bases, and 12 bases lay between the germline ends. CDR3 loop: CASSLAPAGKTQYF. The CDR3 bases are TGTGCCAGCAGCTTAGCCCCCGCGGGCAAGACCCAGTACTTC. The full variable domain, in which reference TRBV11-2 and TRBJ2-5 provide the parts outside the CDR3, is EAGVAQSPRYKIIEKRQSVAFWCNPISGHATLYWYQQILGQGPKLLIQFQNNGVVDDSQLPKDRFSAERLKGVDSTLKIQPAKLEDSAVYLCASSLAPAGKTQYFGPGTRLLVL.

A few counts support this clone. The chain couples TRBV7-2 to TRBJ2-3; 7 bases are a match to TRBD2. The germline gives CDR1 SGHTA, CDR2 FQGNSA. The CDR3 extends over 16 amino acids. V was pared by 0 bases and J by 5 bases, with 8 bases of the junction left unmatched. CDR3 in amino acids: CASSLAGTGRGDTQYF. In DNA, the CDR3 is TGTGCCAGCAGCTTAGCTGGGACGGGGAGGGGAGATACGCAGTATTTT.

The chain is built from TRBV5-4 and TRBJ1-2; TRBD1 matches at 12 bases. The germline gives CDR1 SGHNT, CDR2 YYREEE (reference sequence). There are 15 residues in the CDR3. V was pared by 10 bases and J by 3 bases, with 10 bases of the junction left unmatched. The CDR3 reads CAFRDRGRRDYGYTF. Here the CDR3 DNA reads TGTGCCTTCCGGGACAGGGGGCGAAGGGACTATGGCTACACCTTC. The whole variable domain, remainder taken from reference TRBV5-4 and TRBJ1-2, is ETGVTQSPTHLIKTRGQQVTLRCSSQSGHNTVSWYQQALGQGPQFIFQYYREEENGRGNFPPRFSGLQFPNYSSELNVNALELDDSALYLCAFRDRGRRDYGYTFGSGTRLTVV.

This clone was detected many times. This chain connects TRBV21-1 to TRBJ2-7; the table's D call TRBD2 went unverified against the DNA. TRBV21-1 is labeled a pseudogene. CDR3 length equals 9 residues. CDR3 region: CATCYEQYF. CDR3 sequence (DNA): TGTGCCACCTGCTACGAGCAGTACTTC.

This clone was recorded a few times. The J gene is TRBJ2-4, the V gene TRBV7-9; D may be TRBD2 (6 bases). CDR3 length: 13 amino acids. V lost 5 bases and J 11 bases, leaving 16 bases between the germline ends. CDR1 is SEHNR and CDR2 is FQNEAQ in the germline V gene (reference sequence). The CDR3 loop is CASSPINRDFQYF. CDR3 DNA sequence: TGTGCCAGCAGCCCGATCAACCGGGACTTTCAGTACTTC.

This chain connects TRBV4-3 to TRBJ2-5; possibly TRBD1 for D (5 bases). CDR3 length: 14 residues. Germline loops: CDR1 LGHNA, CDR2 YSLEER. V lost 2 bases, J lost 1 base, and 8 bases lay in between. DNA of the CDR3: TGCGCCAGCAGCCAACTTAGGGGCCAAGAGACCCAGTACTTC. Translated: CASSQLRGQETQYF.

This sequence joins TRBV29-1 and TRBJ2-3; 9 positions match TRBD2. V was clipped by 7 bases and J by 0 bases; unmatched bases: 8. The CDR3 loop spans 15 amino acids. CDR1 is SQVTM and CDR2 is ANQGSEA in the germline V gene. The CDR3 loop reads CSARGSGGSTDTQYF. The CDR3 DNA reads as TGCAGCGCCCGGGGTAGCGGGGGAAGCACAGATACGCAGTATTTT.

This chain joins TRBV9 and TRBJ2-7; 12 bases map to TRBD2. This CDR3 is 15 amino acids long. From germline, CDR1 is SGDLS and CDR2 YYNGEE. V shed 3 bases and J 5 bases; nucleotides not matched to a gene: 6. The CDR3 coding sequence is TGTGCCAGCAGCGCCCAGACTAGCGGGGGCCACGAGCAGTACTTC. The encoded protein is CASSAQTSGGHEQYF.